This T cell receptor beta chain appears in the sequencing data of a study of blood T cell repertoires in COVID-19. Whole-study context: From T cells, B-cell-depleted T cells, or PBMCs came the material, which was cDNA or gDNA.

Sequencing was performed with immunoSEQ multiplex PCR; in TCRdb, only in-frame clones are kept and a portion is missing. The sample carries about 110,000 clones, roughly 83% recorded once. This CDR3 is built from 15 residues. The germline V gene has CDR1 MNHEY and CDR2 SVGAGI. Trimming removed 5 bases from V and 0 bases from J; junction bases left unmatched: 7. The chain links TRBV6-5 to TRBJ2-7, with 7 bases identical to TRBD1. The sample consisted of peripheral blood. The clonotype was recovered from a woman aged 55-75 years with acute or convalescent COVID-19. The CDR3 sequence: CASSLGRGSSYEQYF. The CDR3, as DNA: TGTGCCAGCAGTCTGGGCAGGGGGTCCTCCTACGAGCAGTACTTC.